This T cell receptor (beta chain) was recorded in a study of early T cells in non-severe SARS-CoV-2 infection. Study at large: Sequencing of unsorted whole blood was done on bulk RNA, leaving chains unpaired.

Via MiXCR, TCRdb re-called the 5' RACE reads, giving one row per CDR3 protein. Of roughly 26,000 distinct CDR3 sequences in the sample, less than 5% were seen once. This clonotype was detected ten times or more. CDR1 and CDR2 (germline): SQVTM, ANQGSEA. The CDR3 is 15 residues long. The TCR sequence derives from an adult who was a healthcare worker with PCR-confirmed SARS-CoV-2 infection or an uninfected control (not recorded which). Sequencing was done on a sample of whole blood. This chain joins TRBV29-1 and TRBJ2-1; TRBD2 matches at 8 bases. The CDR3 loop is CCPPREVFSYNEQFF. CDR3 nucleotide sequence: TGCTGCCCCCCGCGGGAGGTCTTCTCCTACAATGAGCAGTTCTTC.